This is a list of T cell receptor beta chains from one sample in a study of blood T cell repertoires in COVID-19. Sequencing used immunoSEQ multiplex PCR; TCRdb keeps in-frame clones, though not all of them. The sample lists under 85,000 clones; roughly 90% were seen once. The sample was peripheral blood. The source is a man in his sixties or seventies with acute or convalescent COVID-19. CDR3s include the opening cysteine and the closing phenylalanine or tryptophan. Each record gives: D gene, V gene, clone size, J gene, CDR3 length, CDR3 DNA, CDR3 protein. A D gene is named only where the DNA matches it firmly. Clone size is given for some rows only: seen once, a few or many times, or a class if the clone is expanded.

NA,TRBV19,once,TRBJ2-3,14,TGTGCCAGTAGTATCTGGACTAGCACAGATACGCAGTATTTT,CASSIWTSTDTQYF
NA,TRBV11-2,NA,TRBJ2-7,13,TGTGCCAGCAGCTTAGGACACTTCTACGAGCAGTACTTC,CASSLGHFYEQYF
TRBD1,TRBV6-2/TRBV6-3,NA,TRBJ1-5,15,TGTGCCAGCAGCCCTTACAGGGGTGGCAATCAGCCCCAGCATTTT,CASSPYRGGNQPQHF
TRBD1,TRBV12-3/TRBV12-4,NA,TRBJ1-6,13,TGTGCCAGCAGCTTAGACAGGGTCTCACCCCTCCACTTT,CASSLDRVSPLHF
NA,TRBV28,NA,TRBJ1-5,12,TGTGCCAGCAGTTTAATCGGGCAGCCCCAGCATTTT,CASSLIGQPQHF
TRBD2,TRBV7-3,NA,TRBJ2-5,14,TGTGCCAGCAGCTACGGGGGGGCGCAAGAGACCCAGTACTTC,CASSYGGAQETQYF
TRBD1,TRBV10-3,NA,TRBJ2-5,14,TGTGCCACCTTGGGACAGGGGAGCCAAGAGACCCAGTACTTC,CATLGQGSQETQYF
TRBD2,TRBV28,NA,TRBJ2-7,15,TGTGCCAGCAGTTTACTCGCGGGAGAACGGTACGAGCAGTACTTC,CASSLLAGERYEQYF
TRBD1,TRBV29-1,NA,TRBJ1-1,12,TGCAGCGCTACCTCAGGGGGGACTGAAGCTTTCTTT,CSATSGGTEAFF
TRBD1,TRBV11-2,NA,TRBJ1-6,14,TGTGCCAGCAGCGGGGAAACAGGGGATTCACCCCTCCACTTT,CASSGETGDSPLHF
NA,TRBV7-9,few,TRBJ2-2,13,TGTGCCAGCAGAGCGGCGGACACCGGGGAGCTGTTTTTT,CASRAADTGELFF
NA,TRBV6-2/TRBV6-3,NA,TRBJ2-7,14,TGTGCCAGCAGCTATGGACAGATAAACTACGAGCAGTACTTC,CASSYGQINYEQYF
NA,TRBV3-1/TRBV3-2,NA,TRBJ2-7,15,TGTGCCAGCAGCCAACTACGCAGGGAAGGATACGAGCAGTACTTC,CASSQLRREGYEQYF
TRBD1,TRBV27,NA,TRBJ1-2,13,TGTGCCAGCAAACCTCAGGGGGCTGGGGGCTACACCTTC,CASKPQGAGGYTF